These 12 T cell receptor beta chains came from one sample sequenced in a study of cytomegalovirus exposure and HLA in healthy donors (dated by TCRdb to 2016 to 2017). Library preparation was by the immunoSEQ multiplex PCR assay. The multiplex PCR relied on a mix of 60 forward primers for TCR Vbeta segments and 13 reverse primers for TCR Jbeta segments. The table comes from immuneACCESS by way of TCRdb, which keeps in-frame sequences with V and J called. Part of the clones is missing from these tables; in studies checked, under half for an unresolved V gene and the rest for unknown reasons. The sample table records hundreds of thousands of clones; more than 60% of these occur just once. The ten largest clones take up about 1.9% of the sample. The sequencing input was PBMCs. Receptor source: a woman in her twenties or thirties in good health and CMV-seronegative.

This sequence joins TRBV27 and TRBJ1-5; D remains ambiguous. Trimming removed 7 bases from V and 7 bases from J, with 8 bases in between. The CDR3 sequence is 11 residues long. CDR1 and CDR2 from the germline V gene are MNHEY and SMNVEV (reference sequence). As DNA, the CDR3 is TGTGCCAGCACCCCCGGGCAGCCCCAGCATTTT. Its protein product is CASTPGQPQHF.

This chain uses TRBV7-8 with TRBJ2-3; a weak D match, TRBD2 (6 bases). The ends were cut back, 7 bases at V and 6 bases at J, with 20 bases in the middle. The germline V gene encodes CDR1 SGHVS and CDR2 FQNEAQ. The CDR3 runs 15 residues. For the CDR3, the DNA is TGTGCCAGCACCCAAAGGGAGCGGGCGCGGGATACGCAGTATTTT. Its protein is CASTQRERARDTQYF.

V gene TRBV11-2 combines with J gene TRBJ2-3; 8 positions agree with TRBD2. The junction had 11 bases not matched to a gene; V was cut back by 5 bases and J by 4 bases. Germline-derived CDR1 and CDR2 are SGHAT and FQNNGV. CDR3 length: 16 amino acids. This CDR3 is CASSPRRGGAPDTQYF. In DNA form, the CDR3 reads TGTGCCAGCAGCCCCCGACGGGGGGGGGCCCCAGATACGCAGTATTTT. Based on the CDR3 plus reference TRBV11-2 and TRBJ2-3, the full variable domain is EAGVAQSPRYKIIEKRQSVAFWCNPISGHATLYWYQQILGQGPKLLIQFQNNGVVDDSQLPKDRFSAERLKGVDSTLKIQPAKLEDSAVYLCASSPRRGGAPDTQYFGPGTRLTVL.

This clone was detected only once. The same CDR3 also results from other DNA sequences found in this sample. The gene calls are TRBV11-2 and TRBJ1-1; D remains unclear. The V and J ends lost 1 base and 1 base respectively, with 7 bases between them. The CDR3 contains 14 residues. CDR1 and CDR2 from the germline V gene are SGHAT and FQNNGV. CDR3 region: CASSLGPGNTEAFF. CDR3 DNA: TGTGCCAGCAGCTTAGGTCCAGGGAACACTGAAGCTTTCTTT. Supplemented by reference TRBV11-2 and TRBJ1-1, the full variable domain reads EAGVAQSPRYKIIEKRQSVAFWCNPISGHATLYWYQQILGQGPKLLIQFQNNGVVDDSQLPKDRFSAERLKGVDSTLKIQPAKLEDSAVYLCASSLGPGNTEAFFGQGTRLTVV.

The chain has TRBV30 and TRBJ2-2; TRBD2 is a possible D gene (6 bases). Trimming stripped 4 bases from V and 0 bases from J, with 9 bases between. This CDR3 contains 14 residues. Germline CDR1 is GTSNPN and CDR2 is SVGIG (reference sequence). The CDR3 DNA reads TGTGCCTGGAAACTAGCTCCGAACACCGGGGAGCTGTTTTTT. This encodes CAWKLAPNTGELFF.

The chain is built from TRBV9 and TRBJ1-2; D possibly corresponds to TRBD1 (6 bases). Per the germline V gene, CDR1 is SGDLS and CDR2 is YYNGEE. V was shortened by 4 bases and J by 0 bases, with 13 bases between the two germline ends. The CDR3 sequence is 15 residues long. The CDR3 region is CASSPEQGANYGYTF. Written as DNA, the CDR3 is TGTGCCAGCAGCCCGGAACAGGGAGCTAACTATGGCTACACCTTC.

This clone was counted once. The chain has TRBV5-1 and TRBJ1-1, with D perhaps matching TRBD1 (6 bases). This CDR3 has 13 residues. Germline V gives CDR1 SGHRS, CDR2 YFSETQ. Trimming removed 4 bases from V and 11 bases from J, with 18 bases in between. In nucleotides, the CDR3 is TGCGCCAGCAGCCTCCATGTTACAGGGCGCGCTTTCTTT. It yields the protein CASSLHVTGRAFF.

V usage is TRBV7-9 and J usage is TRBJ2-7, with D tentatively TRBD2 (7 bases). Germline CDR1 is SEHNR and CDR2 is FQNEAQ (reference sequence). This CDR3 has 16 amino acids. With 2 bases removed from V and 4 bases from J, the gap between germline ends came to 18 bases. The CDR3 region is CASSLFPGEGLYEQYF. The CDR3 coding sequence is TGTGCCAGCAGCTTATTCCCAGGGGAGGGTCTTTACGAGCAGTACTTC.

This sequence joins TRBV7-9 and TRBJ1-2; 8 positions agree with TRBD1. The CDR3 covers 14 residues. Germline assignment: CDR1 SEHNR and CDR2 FQNEAQ (reference sequence). V was clipped by 1 base and J by 8 bases; unmatched bases: 6. The CDR3, as DNA: TGTGCCAGCAGCTTAGGGACAGGGCCCGACGGCTACACCTTC. Translated: CASSLGTGPDGYTF. The full variable domain, its missing parts supplied by reference TRBV7-9 and TRBJ1-2, is DTGVSQNPRHKITKRGQNVTFRCDPISEHNRLYWYRQTLGQGPEFLTYFQNEAQLEKSRLLSDRFSAERPKGSFSTLEIQRTEQGDSAMYLCASSLGTGPDGYTFGSGTRLTVV.

This sequence joins TRBV7-9 and TRBJ2-5; a weak D match, TRBD2 (6 bases). The CDR3 totals 16 residues. CDR1 and CDR2 (germline): SEHNR, FQNEAQ (reference sequence). V lost 0 bases to trimming and J lost 0 bases, with 11 bases between them. In DNA form, the CDR3 reads TGTGCCAGCAGCTTAGCGGGGACTTGGTACCAAGAGACCCAGTACTTC. This translates into CASSLAGTWYQETQYF.

This clone has only a few counts. This rearrangement joins TRBV7-8 to TRBJ2-1; maybe TRBD1 (6 bases). The CDR3 has 14 amino acids. The V gene lost 1 base and the J gene lost 6 bases, with 10 bases spanning the gap. Germline values: CDR1 SGHVS, CDR2 FQNEAQ. CDR3 region: CASSLDPGVNEQFF. The DNA of the CDR3 is TGTGCCAGCAGCTTAGATCCAGGGGTCAATGAGCAGTTCTTC.

This clone has at least ten counts. The chain employs TRBV29-1 and TRBJ1-5; D remains ambiguous. This CDR3 has 14 residues. V was clipped by 3 bases and J by 0 bases, with 9 bases between them. CDR1 SQVTM and CDR2 ANQGSEA come from the germline V gene. In DNA form, the CDR3 reads TGCAGCGTTGATCATGTCGGTAGCAATCAGCCCCAGCATTTT. As protein: CSVDHVGSNQPQHF.